The T cell receptor (beta chain) under discussion was sequenced for a study of OX40 agonist ivuxolimab in advanced cancers. With respect to the entire study: Ivuxolimab, which targeted the costimulatory receptor OX40 (CD134), was an agonistic, fully human IgG2 monoclonal antibody. Prior anti-PD-1, anti-PD-L1 or anti-CTLA-4 therapy was permitted, and approximately 39% of dose-escalation patients had received checkpoint inhibitors. Among the 52 dose-escalation patients, 19 had hepatocellular carcinoma, 15 melanoma, 9 renal cell carcinoma and 9 head and neck cancer. The monotherapy dose-escalation portion (N of about 57 patients) of the phase I ivuxolimab trial is reported in the paper. In the dose-escalation cohort, about four fifths of patients were male, and the mean age was approximately 60 years with a range of about 23 to 79. Intravenous ivuxolimab was administered to patients every 2 weeks at six dose levels: 0.01, 0.1, 0.3, 1.5, 3 and 10 mg/kg. The purpose of peripheral TCRbeta sequencing was to test whether ivuxolimab changed TCR sequence diversity and led to clonal T-cell expansion. Partial responses were achieved by three dose-escalation patients, of whom one had hepatocellular carcinoma and two had cutaneous melanoma. General study outcomes and caveats: Low levels of normalized T-cell clonal expansion were also seen in some patients who did not respond. The antigen specificity of the clonally expanded peripheral T cells was not determined. In partial responders in the 0.1-3.0 mg/kg groups, normalized peripheral clonal expansion was found to be among the lowest, especially among CD8+ T cells. At doses of 0.1 to 3.0 mg/kg, clonal expansion of both CD4+ and CD8+ blood T cells was observed from baseline to week 6. On average, CD8+ T cells showed more expanded clones than CD4+ T cells after ivuxolimab.

Patients with a history of autoimmune disease or receiving systemic immunosuppression were excluded from the trial. Peripheral blood for TCR sequencing was collected from all dose cohorts at baseline, on cycle 4 day 1, and on cycle 7 day 1. Samples were obtained from an open-label, multicenter, first-in-human phase I dose-escalation trial of ivuxolimab. The trial enrolled adults with locally advanced or metastatic head and neck squamous cell, hepatocellular, melanoma or renal cell carcinoma. Before TCR sequencing, CD4+ and CD8+ T cells were separately sorted from peripheral blood. This clone occurred a few times. Its specific antigen is unknown. No much larger clone exists at a distance of one base, and base qualities are not known. The germline V gene (reference sequence) gives CDR1 as LNHDA and CDR2 as SQIVND. Relative to germline, V is 5 bases shorter and J is 5 bases shorter, with 25 bases between their ends. The CDR3 spans 18 residues, from the cysteine through the phenylalanine. Only the CDR3 part of the read is kept: 54 bases, read in frame from the first base.

For sequencing of the TCRbeta CDR3 region, genomic DNA was extracted from the sorted cells. The immunoSEQ Assay was used to sequence the TCRbeta CDR3 regions. Held by TCRdb, this immuneACCESS table contains in-frame sequences only and omits some clones. Under half of the omission traces to an unresolved V gene where checked; the cause of the rest is unknown. The sample table shows tens of thousands of clones, and around 86% are seen once. In total, the top ten clones hold approximately 6.5% of the sample. The chain couples TRBV19 to TRBJ2-1, with the D gene not clear enough to name. This receptor was obtained from an adult with an advanced solid tumor such as melanoma, head and neck, liver or kidney cancer. Specimen: CD4+ or CD8+ T cells sorted from blood, collected in a trial of the OX40 agonist ivuxolimab. The bases are TGTGCCAGTAGTGCCCCTTTGGCTACCTACTCCGAACACAATGAGCAGTTCTTC. Its amino acids are CASSAPLATYSEHNEQFF.